Listed below are T cell receptor beta chains from one sample, sequenced in a study of T cells after posttransplantation cyclophosphamide. Assay: immunoSEQ multiplex PCR; the TCRdb copy retains only in-frame clones and omits some. The sample has approximately 29,000 clones, 86% seen once; the top ten hold under 3.5%. Sample: PBMCs. Receptors were obtained from a man aged 50-60 years. Both conserved end residues are part of each CDR3. The order of the fields is V gene, clone size, J gene, D gene, CDR3 DNA, CDR3 protein. A D gene is named only where the DNA matches it firmly. Rows give clone size only sometimes, using once, few, many, or a class for an expanded clone.

TRBV2,NA,TRBJ1-5,NA,TGTGCCAGCTCTGGGGGGGGAAGGTATCAGCCCCAGCATTTT,CASSGGGRYQPQHF
TRBV5-1,once,TRBJ2-5,TRBD1,TGCGCCAGCAGCGAGGGGACAGGGAACCAAGAGACCCAGTACTTC,CASSEGTGNQETQYF
TRBV7-9,NA,TRBJ1-2,TRBD1,TGTGCCAGCAGCTCCGCCCCATCCAGGACAGGGGGCCTAAATGGCTACACCTTC,CASSSAPSRTGGLNGYTF
TRBV28,NA,TRBJ2-3,NA,TGTGCCAGCATTGGAGGGGGCCTCACTGGTGATACGCAGTATTTT,CASIGGGLTGDTQYF
TRBV7-5,NA,TRBJ2-2,NA,TGTGCCAGAAGCGGACTAGACGCAGAGCGGGAGCTGTTTTTT,CARSGLDAERELFF
TRBV5-4,NA,TRBJ2-3,TRBD2,TGTGCCAGCAGCTTGGGGCTAGCGGGAGCAGATACGCAGTATTTT,CASSLGLAGADTQYF
TRBV7-3,NA,TRBJ2-1,NA,TGTGCCAGCAGCAAAGGGGGGGGAAGCTCCTACAATGAGCAGTTCTTC,CASSKGGGSSYNEQFF
TRBV30,once,TRBJ2-7,TRBD2,TGTGCCTGGAGTCCCCTTGGGAGGGCCGATTACGAGCAGTACTTC,CAWSPLGRADYEQYF
TRBV18,NA,TRBJ2-1,NA,TGTGCCAGCTCCCCGACTGCAGGGAGGATCAATGAGCAGTTCTTC,CASSPTAGRINEQFF
TRBV7-2,NA,TRBJ2-1,TRBD1,TGTGCCAGCAGCCCACAGCGGTGGTGGGACAGGGGAGGCTACAATGAGCAGTTCTTC,CASSPQRWWDRGGYNEQFF
TRBV5-1,NA,TRBJ2-2,TRBD1,TGCGCCAGCAGCTTCTTTCAGGGGGCCACCGGGGAGCTGTTTTTT,CASSFFQGATGELFF
TRBV18,NA,TRBJ2-7,NA,TGTGCCAGCTCACCGACAGGTCCTGTTAACGAGCAGTACTTC,CASSPTGPVNEQYF
TRBV25-1,NA,TRBJ2-6,NA,TGTGCCGCAAAACGAGGTTGTGGGGCCAACGTCCTGACTTTC,CAAKRGCGANVLTF
TRBV9,NA,TRBJ2-7,NA,TGTGCCAGCAGCGCCTCAGGGGAGCAGTACTTC,CASSASGEQYF
TRBV12-5,NA,TRBJ1-3,TRBD1,TGTGCTAGCGGACCGGGGACAGATGCTGGAAACACCATATATTTT,CASGPGTDAGNTIYF
TRBV4-1,NA,TRBJ2-5,NA,TGCGCCAGCAGCCAAGAGATCAGGGAAGAGACCCAGTACTTC,CASSQEIREETQYF
TRBV19,NA,TRBJ2-3,TRBD2,TGTGCCAGTAGTAGGGGGACTAGCGGGAGGTTCGTGGATACGCAGTATTTT,CASSRGTSGRFVDTQYF
TRBV12-5,NA,TRBJ2-1,NA,TGTGCTAGTGGTGGAAACGGGGTCAGCTCCTACAATGAGCAGTTCTTC,CASGGNGVSSYNEQFF
TRBV5-1,NA,TRBJ1-1,TRBD1,TGCGCCAGCAGCTTCACAGGGGCGCTCACTGAAGCTTTCTTT,CASSFTGALTEAFF
TRBV7-9,NA,TRBJ1-1,NA,TGTGCCAGCAGCTTAGGGGGCCCGAACACTGAAGCTTTCTTT,CASSLGGPNTEAFF
TRBV23-1,NA,TRBJ1-2,TRBD1,TGCGCCAGCAGTCAACTTACCGGGACAGCACGTCCCTATGGCTACACCTTC,CASSQLTGTARPYGYTF
TRBV7-9,once,TRBJ2-1,TRBD2,TGTGCCAGCAGCTTCGAGCGGGGCTCCTACAATGAGCAGTTCTTC,CASSFERGSYNEQFF
TRBV5-5,NA,TRBJ2-1,NA,TGTGCCAGCTCACCTGCTAACGCGTACAATGAGCAGTTCTTC,CASSPANAYNEQFF
TRBV27,NA,TRBJ2-7,NA,TGTGCCAGCAGAGTCCTAGGGGGGGGCCCCTACGAGCAGTACTTC,CASRVLGGGPYEQYF
TRBV7-9,NA,TRBJ2-3,TRBD1,TGTGCCAGCAGTCGAGTCGACAGGGGAGGTAGGGATACGCAGTATTTT,CASSRVDRGGRDTQYF
TRBV7-2,NA,TRBJ1-5,NA,TGTGCCAGCAGCCAACAAGAGGGACACAATCAGCCCCAGCATTTT,CASSQQEGHNQPQHF
TRBV18,NA,TRBJ2-7,TRBD1,TGTGCCAGCTCACCCGCTGAGGGGACAGTCTACGAGCAGTACTTC,CASSPAEGTVYEQYF
TRBV7-3,NA,TRBJ2-1,NA,TGTGCCAGCAGCTTACCCGGGGTCTACAATGAGCAGTTCTTC,CASSLPGVYNEQFF